Below, 21 T cell receptor beta chains from the same sample are listed, as sequenced in a study of human T cells and chemical hapten exposure. Time point of the sample: patch test 3, about 24 weeks after DPC sensitization. Sample treatment: therapeutic diphenylcyclopropenone sensitization with weekly scalp DPC. Each CDR3 protein is one row after TCRdb ran MiXCR on the RACE reads. The sample shows about 92,000 distinct CDR3 sequences, approximately 11% of them seen only once. Material: whole blood, obtained in connection with sensitization to the hapten diphenylcyclopropenone (DPC). The origin of the receptors is a woman aged 25-40 years with alopecia areata. Some clones in this sample may be carry-over from other donors' samples.

Comment on this clonotype: A clone one base away is much larger, so this may be a read error. The chain uses TRBV7-2 and TRBJ2-5, with 8 bases fitting TRBD1. In germline, CDR1 is SGHTA, CDR2 FQGNSA. Unmatched junction bases numbered 12, after V lost 5 bases and J lost 4 bases. The CDR3 sequence is 16 residues long. The CDR3 sequence is CASSLHQGAFGETQYF. The CDR3 bases are TGTGCCAGCAGCCTGCACCAGGGGGCTTTTGGAGAGACCCAGTACTTC.

This clonotype was recorded many times. V and J are TRBV10-3 and TRBJ2-3, with D unclear. The germline V gene has CDR1 ENHRY and CDR2 SYGVKD. V dropped 8 bases and J dropped 3 bases, with 6 bases sitting between them. The CDR3 runs 11 residues. The CDR3 region is CAIGWTDTQYF. CDR3 coding DNA: TGTGCCATCGGGTGGACAGATACGCAGTATTTT.

This clonotype was observed a handful of times. CDR3 coding DNA: TGCGCCAGCAGCGAGGGCTACACTGAAGCTTTCTTT. Amino acids: CASSEGYTEAFF. The chain recombines TRBV4-1 with TRBJ1-1; D ambiguous. Between the trimmed V and J ends, which lost 5 bases and 3 bases, there was a span of 7 bases. The CDR3 spans 12 residues. Per germline, CDR1 MGHRA and CDR2 YSYEKL.

The V and J genes are TRBV18 and TRBJ1-2; unclear D gene. The CDR3 runs 15 residues. V lost 4 bases to trimming and J lost 1 base, with 13 bases between them. Per germline, CDR1 KGHSH and CDR2 LQKENI. The DNA for the CDR3 is TGTGCCAGCTCACGAGAACAACTCATTAACTATGGCTACACCTTC. Its translation: CASSREQLINYGYTF.

The table lists this clonotype with many counts. This chain joins TRBV2 and TRBJ2-6; TRBD1 agrees at 8 bases. V lost 3 bases, J lost 2 bases, and 3 bases stayed unmatched. Germline assignment: CDR1 SNHLY and CDR2 FYNNEI. CDR3 length: 16 amino acids. CDR3 sequence (DNA): TGTGCCAGCAGTGATCAGGGGGCTGCTGGGGCCAACGTCCTGACTTTC. Residues: CASSDQGAAGANVLTF. Full variable domain (rest looked up from reference TRBV2 and TRBJ2-6): EPEVTQTPSHQVTQMGQEVILRCVPISNHLYFYWYRQILGQKVEFLVSFYNNEISEKSEIFDDQFSVERPDGSNFTLKIRSTKLEDSAMYFCASSDQGAAGANVLTFGAGSRLTVL.

This clonotype appeared many times. The chain employs TRBV11-2 and TRBJ2-5; D gene unclear. V was cut by 1 base and J by 4 bases, with 7 bases left in between. Germline V lookup: CDR1 SGHAT, CDR2 FQNNGV. The CDR3 sequence is 13 residues long. Written as DNA, the CDR3 is TGTGCCAGCAGCTTAGTACGGGCAGAGACCCAGTACTTC. Encoded protein: CASSLVRAETQYF.

This clonotype was counted a few times. The rearrangement uses TRBV7-2 and TRBJ2-3; no reliable D call. The V gene lost 6 bases and the J gene lost 2 bases, with 6 bases spanning the gap. The CDR3 loop spans 12 amino acids. Germline CDR1 is SGHTA and CDR2 is FQGNSA. DNA for the CDR3: TGTGCCAGCAGGGTTAACACAGATACGCAGTATTTT. It translates to CASRVNTDTQYF. Using reference TRBV7-2 and TRBJ2-3 for the parts outside the CDR3, the full variable domain is GAGVSQSPSNKVTEKGKDVELRCDPISGHTALYWYRQSLGQGLEFLIYFQGNSAPDKSGLPSDRFSAERTGGSVSTLTIQRTQQEDSAVYLCASRVNTDTQYFGPGTRLTVL.

This clonotype was found a few times. The chain employs TRBV29-1 and TRBJ2-3; 8 bases are a match to TRBD1. CDR1 is SQVTM and CDR2 is ANQGSEA in the germline V gene. The CDR3 runs to 11 residues. V gave up 7 bases and J gave up 8 bases; unmatched junction bases: 5. CDR3: CSGGQESTQYF. Here the CDR3 DNA reads TGCAGCGGGGGACAGGAGAGTACGCAGTATTTT.

This clonotype was seen a few times. V is TRBV7-6 and J is TRBJ1-6; the match to TRBD1 covers 7 bases. J lost 7 bases, V lost 5 bases, and 8 bases had no gene match. Looked up from germline, CDR1 is SGHVS and CDR2 is FNYEAQ. This CDR3 is built from 15 residues. CDR3 bases: TGTGCCAGCAGCCCCCGGGACAGTCGAAATTCACCCCTCCACTTT. Its translation is CASSPRDSRNSPLHF. The complete variable domain, with remaining parts taken from reference TRBV7-6 and TRBJ1-6, reads GAGVSQSPRYKVTKRGQDVALRCDPISGHVSLYWYRQALGQGPEFLTYFNYEAQQDKSGLPNDRFSAERPEGSISTLTIQRTEQRDSAMYRCASSPRDSRNSPLHFGNGTRLTVT.

V is TRBV29-1 and J is TRBJ2-2; D may be TRBD1 (7 bases). CDR3 size: 15 residues. In germline, CDR1 is SQVTM, CDR2 ANQGSEA. Trimming removed 4 bases at V and 4 bases at J, with 16 bases between. The CDR3 loop reads CSVVGRTGLTGELFF. In DNA form, the CDR3 reads TGCAGCGTTGTAGGGAGGACAGGACTCACCGGGGAGCTGTTTTTT.

The sample holds many counts of this clonotype. The V gene is TRBV14, the J gene TRBJ2-1, with a weak D call TRBD2 (7 bases). CDR3 length: 16 amino acids. Germline CDR1 and CDR2: SGHDN and FVKESK. V was cut by 4 bases and J by 8 bases, with 21 bases left in between. The DNA for the CDR3 is TGTGCCAGCAGCCCCCTCGCGGGGGCCAAGAGGGATGAGCAGTTCTTC. This sequence encodes CASSPLAGAKRDEQFF.

Concerning this clonotype itself: A much larger clone sits a single nucleotide away, making a read error possible. J is TRBJ2-3 and V is TRBV3-1; D might be TRBD2 (6 bases). The germline V gene encodes CDR1 LGHDT and CDR2 YNNKEL (reference sequence). The CDR3 contains 15 residues. The CDR3 reads CVSSRGLRNTDTQYF. The DNA for the CDR3 is TGTGTCAGCAGCCGGGGACTTCGGAACACAGATACGCAGTATTTT.

At least ten counts were recorded for this clonotype. The gene calls are TRBV18 and TRBJ2-7, with TRBD1 identical over 7 bases. J lost 0 bases, V lost 3 bases, and 5 bases had no gene match. CDR3 size: 15 residues. Germline assignment: CDR1 KGHSH and CDR2 LQKENI. The CDR3 protein is CASSPGQTSSYEQYV. The CDR3 DNA sequence: TGTGCCAGCTCACCGGGACAGACGAGCTCCTACGAGCAGTACGTC.

This clonotype was seen repeatedly, ten times or more. The V call is TRBV29-1, the J call TRBJ1-1, with D uncertain. CDR1 and CDR2 (germline): SQVTM, ANQGSEA. V was trimmed by 3 bases and J by 0 bases, leaving 11 bases between them. The CDR3 extends over 14 amino acids. CDR3 loop: CSVDDKGLNTEAFF. For the CDR3, the DNA is TGCAGCGTTGACGACAAGGGCTTGAACACTGAAGCTTTCTTT.

The rearrangement links TRBV28 to TRBJ2-3; 7 bases fit TRBD2. The germline V gene encodes CDR1 MDHEN and CDR2 SYDVKM. The CDR3 length is 14 residues. The trim removed 7 bases at V and 5 bases at J, leaving 9 bases unmatched. CDR3 region: CASIRAGDKDTQYF. In DNA, the CDR3 is TGTGCCAGCATCCGTGCGGGAGACAAAGATACGCAGTATTTT.

The chain recombines TRBV7-8 with TRBJ2-3; 9 bases agree with TRBD2. The length of the CDR3 is 18 residues. Losses at the gene ends were 1 base for V and 1 base for J; bases not matched to a gene: 9. Germline V lookup: CDR1 SGHVS, CDR2 FQNEAQ. CDR3 sequence (DNA): TGTGCCAGCAGCTTAGTGGGGACTAGCTTGTCCGGCACAGATACGCAGTATTTT. Translation gives CASSLVGTSLSGTDTQYF.

This clonotype was detected ten times or more. The V and J genes are TRBV6-2 or TRBV6-3 and TRBJ1-2, with 8 positions matching TRBD1. CDR1 MNHEY and CDR2 SVGEGT come from the germline V gene. The V and J ends lost 7 bases and 4 bases, in that order; junction bases with no gene match: 8. The CDR3 consists of 14 residues. The CDR3 DNA follows: TGTGCCAGCACCGGACAGGGCGTCTCCTATGGCTACACCTTC. As protein: CASTGQGVSYGYTF.

The chain couples TRBV6-1 to TRBJ1-1, with D uncertain. The germline V gene has CDR1 MNHNS and CDR2 SASEGT. The CDR3 consists of 14 residues. Between the trimmed V and J ends, which lost 7 bases and 3 bases, there was a span of 15 bases. This chain's CDR3 is CASMLGGSDTEAFF. The CDR3 DNA reads TGTGCCAGCATGTTAGGAGGGTCGGACACTGAAGCTTTCTTT.

About this clonotype: Being one base from a much bigger clone, this may be a read error. The chain employs TRBV6-2 or TRBV6-3 and TRBJ1-5; D may be TRBD1 (5 bases). The V gene's germline CDR1 is MNHEY and CDR2 SVGEGT. V lost 2 bases and J 2 bases, leaving 13 bases between the germline ends. CDR3 length: 16 residues. The CDR3 sequence is CASSYRSPGGNQPQHF. The CDR3 DNA follows: TGTGCCAGCAGTTACCGTTCTCCGGGGGGCAATCAGCCCCAGCATTTT.

The sample holds a few counts of this clonotype. The genes are TRBV12-3 or TRBV12-4 and TRBJ2-1, with no clear D. The germline V and J ends were trimmed by 7 bases and 12 bases, with 19 bases remaining between them. The CDR3 totals 13 residues. The CDR3 sequence: CASIARWWPGQFF. Here the CDR3 DNA reads TGTGCCAGCATCGCCCGATGGTGGCCGGGGCAGTTCTTC.

This clonotype was detected ten times or more. This rearrangement joins TRBV29-1 to TRBJ1-5, with a weak D call TRBD1 (5 bases). Trimming cost V 3 bases and J 4 bases, with 10 bases left between them. Germline-derived CDR1 and CDR2 are SQVTM and ANQGSEA. The CDR3 covers 13 residues. The CDR3 bases are TGCAGCGTTGAGCAGGGAGGAAATCAGCCCCAGCATTTT. Translated: CSVEQGGNQPQHF.